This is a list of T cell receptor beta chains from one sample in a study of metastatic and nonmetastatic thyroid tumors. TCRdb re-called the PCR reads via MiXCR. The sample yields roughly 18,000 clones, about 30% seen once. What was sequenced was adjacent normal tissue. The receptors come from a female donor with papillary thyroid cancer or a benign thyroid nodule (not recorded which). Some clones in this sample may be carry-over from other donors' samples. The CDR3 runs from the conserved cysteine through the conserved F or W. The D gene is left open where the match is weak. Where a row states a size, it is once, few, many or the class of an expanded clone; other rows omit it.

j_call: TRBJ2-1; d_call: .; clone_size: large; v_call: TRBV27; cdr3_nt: TGTGCCACTAGACCCCTGATGGTACTCAATGAGCAGTTCTTC; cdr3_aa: CATRPLMVLNEQFF
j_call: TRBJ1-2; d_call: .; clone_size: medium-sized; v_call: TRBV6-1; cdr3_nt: TGTGCCAGCAGTCTAACAGGTTCAGCTAACTATGGCTACACCTTC; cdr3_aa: CASSLTGSANYGYTF
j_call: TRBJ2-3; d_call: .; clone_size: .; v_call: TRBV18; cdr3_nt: TGTGCCAGCTCACCAAGGCAGGGAGGCACAGATACGCAGTATTTT; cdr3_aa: CASSPRQGGTDTQYF
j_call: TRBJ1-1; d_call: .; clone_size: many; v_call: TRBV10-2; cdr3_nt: TGCGCCAGCAGCGAACAGATATTGAACACTGAAGCTTTCTTT; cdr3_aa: CASSEQILNTEAFF
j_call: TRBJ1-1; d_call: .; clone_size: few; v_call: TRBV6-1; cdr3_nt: TGTGCCAGCAGCAAAACAGATACTAACACTGAAGCTTTCTTT; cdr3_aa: CASSKTDTNTEAFF
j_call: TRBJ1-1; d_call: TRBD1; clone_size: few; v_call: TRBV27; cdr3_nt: TGTGCCAGCAGTTTCGCGGGGGGACAGGGGGCGCGGGCTGAAGCTTTCTTT; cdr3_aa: CASSFAGGQGARAEAFF
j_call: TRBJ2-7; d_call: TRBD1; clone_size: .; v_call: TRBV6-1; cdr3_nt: TGTGCCAGCAGCGAACGGTGTGACAGGGCCGGGCAGTACTTC; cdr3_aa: CASSERCDRAGQYF
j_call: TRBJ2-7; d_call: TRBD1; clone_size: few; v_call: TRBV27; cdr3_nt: TGTGCCAGCAGTTTAAACAGGGGGCACGAGCAGTACTTC; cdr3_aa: CASSLNRGHEQYF
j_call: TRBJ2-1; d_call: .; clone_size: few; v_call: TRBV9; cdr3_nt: TGTGCCAGCAGCGTAGCCTGGGACCCCTTTTACAATGAGCAGTTCTTC; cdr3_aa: CASSVAWDPFYNEQFF
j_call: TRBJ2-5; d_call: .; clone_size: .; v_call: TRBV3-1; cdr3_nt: TGTGCCAGCAGCCTAAGCCCCCAAGAGACCCAGTACTTC; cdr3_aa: CASSLSPQETQYF
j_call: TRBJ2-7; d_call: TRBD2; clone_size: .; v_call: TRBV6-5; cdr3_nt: TGTGCCAGCAGTCCCAGGACTAGCGGGAGGATGAGCTCCTACGAGCAGTACTTC; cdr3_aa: CASSPRTSGRMSSYEQYF
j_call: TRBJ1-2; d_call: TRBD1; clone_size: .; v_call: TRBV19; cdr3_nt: TGTGCCAGTAGCTGGACAGGGGATGAATATGGCTACACCTTC; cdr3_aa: CASSWTGDEYGYTF
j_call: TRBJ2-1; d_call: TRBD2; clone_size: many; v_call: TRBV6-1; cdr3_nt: TGTGCCAGCAGTGGCCTAGCGGGGGATTACAATGAGCAGTTCTTC; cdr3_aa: CASSGLAGDYNEQFF
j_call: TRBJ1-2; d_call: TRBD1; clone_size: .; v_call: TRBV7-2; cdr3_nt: TGTGCCAGCAGCTTAGCGGACAGGGGCCGTCTCTCTATTGGCTACACCTTC; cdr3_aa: CASSLADRGRLSIGYTF
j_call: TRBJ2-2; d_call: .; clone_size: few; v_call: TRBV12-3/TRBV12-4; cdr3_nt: TGTGCCAGCAGTTTGTTACAGGGCTCCGGGGAGCTGTTTTTT; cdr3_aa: CASSLLQGSGELFF
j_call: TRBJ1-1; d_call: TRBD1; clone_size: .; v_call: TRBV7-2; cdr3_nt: TGTGCCAGCAGCCGGGACAGCATTGAAGCTTTCTTT; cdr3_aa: CASSRDSIEAFF
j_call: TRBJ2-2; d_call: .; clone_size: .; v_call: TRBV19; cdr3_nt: TGTGCCAGTAGTTCGGGCCAATACACCGGGGAGCTGTTTTTT; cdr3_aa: CASSSGQYTGELFF
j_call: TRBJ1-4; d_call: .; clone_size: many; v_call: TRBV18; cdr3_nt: TGTGCCAGCTCACCACCGGTGGACAGCGTTGGCGAAAAACTGTTTTTT; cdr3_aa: CASSPPVDSVGEKLFF
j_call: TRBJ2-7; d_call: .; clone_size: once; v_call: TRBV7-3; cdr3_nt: TGTGCCAGCAGCCTTCCGTCCTCGGGCGAGTCCTACGAGCAGTACTTC; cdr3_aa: CASSLPSSGESYEQYF
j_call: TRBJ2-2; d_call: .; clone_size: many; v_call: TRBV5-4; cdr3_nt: TGTGCCAGCAGCTTCTTAAACACCGGGGAGCTGTTTTTT; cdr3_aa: CASSFLNTGELFF
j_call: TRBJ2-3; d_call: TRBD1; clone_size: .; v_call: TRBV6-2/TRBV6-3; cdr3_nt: TGTGCCAGCAGTAACAGGGGGCAGGGAGATACGCAGTATTTT; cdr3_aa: CASSNRGQGDTQYF
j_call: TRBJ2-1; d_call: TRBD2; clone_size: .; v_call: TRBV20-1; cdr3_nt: TGCAGTGCTAACCCGGGACTAGCGGGATGGGAGGAGCAGTTCTTC; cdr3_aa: CSANPGLAGWEEQFF
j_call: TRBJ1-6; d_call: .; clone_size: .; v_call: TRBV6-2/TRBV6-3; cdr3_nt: TGTGCCAGCAGTTACAACAGTAATTCACCCCTCCACTTT; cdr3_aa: CASSYNSNSPLHF
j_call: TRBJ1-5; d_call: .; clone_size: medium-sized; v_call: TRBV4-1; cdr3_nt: TGCGCCAGCAGCCAAGAAGATTCAGGACAGCCCCAGCATTTT; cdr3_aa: CASSQEDSGQPQHF
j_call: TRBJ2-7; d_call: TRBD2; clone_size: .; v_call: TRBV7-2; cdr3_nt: TGTGCCAGCAGCTGGGGAGCGGGATCCTACGAGCAGTACTTC; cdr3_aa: CASSWGAGSYEQYF
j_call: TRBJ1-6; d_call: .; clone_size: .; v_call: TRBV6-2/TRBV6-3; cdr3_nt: TGTGCCAGCGGGTATCTAGGAGTTTCACCCCTCCACTTT; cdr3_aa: CASGYLGVSPLHF
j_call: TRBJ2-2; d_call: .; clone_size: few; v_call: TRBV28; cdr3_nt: TGTGCCAGCGGGAAGGAAAACACCGGGGAGCTGTTTTTT; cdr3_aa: CASGKENTGELFF
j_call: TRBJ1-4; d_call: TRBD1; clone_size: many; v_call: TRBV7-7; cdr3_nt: TGTGCCAGCAGCCCCGGGACAGGGAATGAAAAACTGTTTTTT; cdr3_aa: CASSPGTGNEKLFF
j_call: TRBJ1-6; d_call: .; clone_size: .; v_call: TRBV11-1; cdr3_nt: TGTGCCAGCAGCTTAGCTCTAGCCTCGGACGGGAATTCACCCCTCCACTTT; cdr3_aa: CASSLALASDGNSPLHF
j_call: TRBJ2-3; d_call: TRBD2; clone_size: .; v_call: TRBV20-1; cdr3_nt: TGCAGTGCTAGGGGGGTAGCGGGAGAGGGGGATACGCAGTATTTT; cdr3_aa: CSARGVAGEGDTQYF
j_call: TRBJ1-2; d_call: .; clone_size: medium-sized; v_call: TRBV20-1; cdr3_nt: TGCAGTGCCCAGACAAGTTCGGAGGGAAACTATGGCTACACCTTC; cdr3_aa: CSAQTSSEGNYGYTF
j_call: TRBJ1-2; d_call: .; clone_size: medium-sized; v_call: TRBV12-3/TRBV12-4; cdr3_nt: TGTGCCAGCAGTTTAGCGATGGCAGGGCGTGGCTACACCTTC; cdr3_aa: CASSLAMAGRGYTF
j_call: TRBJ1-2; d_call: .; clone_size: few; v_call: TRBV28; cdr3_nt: TGTGCCAGCAGTCTTTTGGCTGGCTACACCTTC; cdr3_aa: CASSLLAGYTF
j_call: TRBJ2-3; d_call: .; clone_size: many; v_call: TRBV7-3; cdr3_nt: TGTGCCAGCAGCTTGGGAGCGAGGGGTGGCACAGATACGCAGTATTTT; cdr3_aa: CASSLGARGGTDTQYF
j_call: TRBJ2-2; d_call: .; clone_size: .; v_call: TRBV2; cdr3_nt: TGTGCCAGCAAAGAACAGGAGAACACCGGGGAGCTGTTTTTT; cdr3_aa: CASKEQENTGELFF
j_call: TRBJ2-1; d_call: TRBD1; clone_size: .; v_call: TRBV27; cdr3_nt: TGTGCCAGCAGTGACCCAGGGGGCGTTGGTAATGAGCAGTTCTTC; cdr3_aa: CASSDPGGVGNEQFF
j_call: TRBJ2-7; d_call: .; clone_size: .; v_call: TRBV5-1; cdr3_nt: TGCGCCAGCAGCCCGGAGGTAGAAGCCTACGAGCAGTACTTC; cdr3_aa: CASSPEVEAYEQYF
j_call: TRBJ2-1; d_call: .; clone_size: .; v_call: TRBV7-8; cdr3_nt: TGTGCCAGCAGCCTAGCGATGGGCGGAAATGAGCAGTTCTTC; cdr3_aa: CASSLAMGGNEQFF
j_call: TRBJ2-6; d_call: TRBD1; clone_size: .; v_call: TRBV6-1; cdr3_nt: TGTGCCAGCAGTGAAGACAGGGGAACTGGGGCCAACGTCCTGACTTTC; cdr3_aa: CASSEDRGTGANVLTF
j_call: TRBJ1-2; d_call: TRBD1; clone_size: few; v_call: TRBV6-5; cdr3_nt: TGTGCCAGCAGTTCCCGGGACAGGGGCTATGGCTACACCTTC; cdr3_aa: CASSSRDRGYGYTF
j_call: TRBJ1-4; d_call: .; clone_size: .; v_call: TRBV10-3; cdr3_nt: TGTGCCATCAGTGGGGACCAAACGGGTGAAAAACTGTTTTTT; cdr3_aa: CAISGDQTGEKLFF
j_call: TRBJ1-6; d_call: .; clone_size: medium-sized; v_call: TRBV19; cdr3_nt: TGTGCCAGAAAGGCTGGGGGGACTCGGTCACCCCTCCACTTT; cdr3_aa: CARKAGGTRSPLHF
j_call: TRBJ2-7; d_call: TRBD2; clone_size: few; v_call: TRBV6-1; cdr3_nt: TGTGCCAGCAGTGAAGGGACTAGCGGGAGTTACGAGCAGTACTTC; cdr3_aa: CASSEGTSGSYEQYF
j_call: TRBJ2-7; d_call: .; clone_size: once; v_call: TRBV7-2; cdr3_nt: TGTGCCAGCAGCTTAACAGGGATGGGGGATGCGCAGTACTTC; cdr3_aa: CASSLTGMGDAQYF
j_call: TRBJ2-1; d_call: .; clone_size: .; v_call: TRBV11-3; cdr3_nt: TGTGCCAGCAGCTTACCGGGCTCGCATCCGTTCTTC; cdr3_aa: CASSLPGSHPFF
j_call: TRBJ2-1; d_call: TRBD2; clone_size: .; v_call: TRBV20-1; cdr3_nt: TGCAGTGCCCCTTCTAGCGGGGAGGCCTTGGCTGAGCAGTTCTTC; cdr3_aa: CSAPSSGEALAEQFF
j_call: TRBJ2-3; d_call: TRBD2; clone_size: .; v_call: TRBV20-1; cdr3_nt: TGCAGTGCTAGAGGGGGACTAGCGGGGTCCACAGATACGCAGTATTTT; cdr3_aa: CSARGGLAGSTDTQYF
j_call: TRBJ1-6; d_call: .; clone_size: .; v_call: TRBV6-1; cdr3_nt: TGTGCCAGCGGTCCGGGGCTGACTTCACCCCTCCACTTT; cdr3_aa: CASGPGLTSPLHF
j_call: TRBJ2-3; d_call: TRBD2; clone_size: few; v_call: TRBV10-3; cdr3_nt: TGTGCCATCAGTGGAGCGGGAGTCAGTGATACGCAGTATTTT; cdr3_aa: CAISGAGVSDTQYF
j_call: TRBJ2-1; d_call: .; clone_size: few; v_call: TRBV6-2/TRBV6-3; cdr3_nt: TGTGCCAGCCTTGACGGGTACAATGAGCAGTTCTTC; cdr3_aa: CASLDGYNEQFF
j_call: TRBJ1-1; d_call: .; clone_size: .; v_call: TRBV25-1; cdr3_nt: TGTGCCAGCAGCAGGGCAGAACGACCATTTGAAGCTTTCTTT; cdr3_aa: CASSRAERPFEAFF
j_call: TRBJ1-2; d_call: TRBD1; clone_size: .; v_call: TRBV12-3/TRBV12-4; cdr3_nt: TGTGCCAGCAGTTTGGCAGGGGGTGGCTACACCTTC; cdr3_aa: CASSLAGGGYTF